A single sample is the source of the 6 T cell receptor beta chains below, sequenced in a study of T cell responses to AZD1222 COVID-19 vaccine. Clones were sequenced by immunoSEQ multiplex PCR, and TCRdb holds only the in-frame ones, with some missing. This table has more than 95,000 clones, around nine tenths appearing once. The sample here was peripheral blood, taken on day 0 of AZD1222 vaccination. These receptors came from an adult in good health.

The V call is TRBV5-1, the J call TRBJ2-7; TRBD2 might be the D (5 bases). Germline V gene sequence: CDR1 SGHRS, CDR2 YFSETQ. V was shortened by 4 bases and J by 2 bases, with 10 bases between the two germline ends. The CDR3 has 13 residues. The CDR3 DNA reads as TGCGCCAGCAGCCCCGTGGGAGCCTACGAGCAGTACTTC. Translating it yields CASSPVGAYEQYF.

The chain combines TRBV10-1 with TRBJ2-1; D is perhaps TRBD1 or TRBD2 (5 bases each). Germline CDR1 and CDR2: WNHNN and SYGVQD (reference sequence). The CDR3 is 13 amino acids. The V end was cut by 2 bases, the J end by 13 bases, with 15 bases between. The CDR3 DNA reads TGCGCCAGCAGTGAGAACGTGATCGGGGCTCAGTTCTTC. Translating it yields CASSENVIGAQFF.

The chain joins TRBV5-6 to TRBJ1-2; 8 bases fit TRBD1. The junction had 16 bases not matched to a gene; V was cut back by 4 bases and J by 8 bases. Germline CDR1 and CDR2: SGHDT and YYEEEE. This CDR3 is built from 16 residues. The CDR3 loop reads CASSPPIQGGRGGYTF. The DNA of the CDR3 is TGTGCCAGCAGCCCACCCATACAGGGGGGAAGAGGGGGCTACACCTTC.

The chain carries TRBV6-5 and TRBJ2-1; D ambiguous. In germline, CDR1 is MNHEY, CDR2 SVGAGI. The CDR3 contains 13 residues. V shed 6 bases and J shed 6 bases, with 12 bases lying between them. The CDR3 coding sequence is TGTGCCAGCAGCCCCCCGTTCGGCAATGAGCAGTTCTTC. It specifies CASSPPFGNEQFF.

The gene calls are TRBV19 and TRBJ1-6, with TRBD1 matching 10 bases. V lost 7 bases to trimming and J lost 8 bases; unmatched junction nucleotides: 17. The CDR3 loop spans 18 amino acids. The germline gives CDR1 LNHDA, CDR2 SQIVND (reference sequence). This chain's CDR3 is CASTKKGTGVGLDSPLHF. Written as DNA, the CDR3 is TGTGCCAGTACCAAGAAGGGGACAGGGGTTGGTCTGGATTCACCCCTCCACTTT.

The genes are TRBV28 and TRBJ1-2, with D tentatively TRBD1 (6 bases). The CDR3 loop spans 15 amino acids. The germline CDR1 and CDR2 sequences are MDHEN and SYDVKM. V dropped 5 bases and J dropped 0 bases, with 13 bases sitting between them. CDR3 nucleotides: TGTGCCAGCAGTCCGGGACACCCTCCTAACTATGGCTACACCTTC. Encoded protein: CASSPGHPPNYGYTF.